The present TCR beta chain was sequenced within a study of CD8+CD57+ T cells in acquired aplastic anemia. Sequencing was done on patients that had shown CD8+CD57+ cell expansion by flow cytometry. This CDR3 spans 12 amino acids. Germline values: CDR1 DFQATT, CDR2 SNEGSKA (reference sequence). The V and J ends lost 5 bases and 1 base respectively, with 8 bases between them. Note on this clonotype: Its matching antigen is unknown.

CDR3 and TCR beta VDJ profiling relied on genomic DNA as the template. One entry per CDR3 protein, called by TCRdb with MiXCR from the reads. This table holds about 200,000 distinct CDR3 sequences, 50% to 70% found once. Broader study findings: Overlap between patients and controls comprised some 31 CD8+ CDR3 sequences.

The sequence was obtained from a human donor with aplastic anemia. The chain has TRBV20-1 and TRBJ1-1; a weak D match, TRBD1 (6 bases). Sequencing was done on a sample of sorted CD4+, CD8+, or CD8+CD57+ T cells (not recorded which) from PBMCs. The CDR3, as DNA: TGCAGTGCTGGAGGGGGGAACACTGAAGCTTTCTTT. This gives the protein CSAGGGNTEAFF.